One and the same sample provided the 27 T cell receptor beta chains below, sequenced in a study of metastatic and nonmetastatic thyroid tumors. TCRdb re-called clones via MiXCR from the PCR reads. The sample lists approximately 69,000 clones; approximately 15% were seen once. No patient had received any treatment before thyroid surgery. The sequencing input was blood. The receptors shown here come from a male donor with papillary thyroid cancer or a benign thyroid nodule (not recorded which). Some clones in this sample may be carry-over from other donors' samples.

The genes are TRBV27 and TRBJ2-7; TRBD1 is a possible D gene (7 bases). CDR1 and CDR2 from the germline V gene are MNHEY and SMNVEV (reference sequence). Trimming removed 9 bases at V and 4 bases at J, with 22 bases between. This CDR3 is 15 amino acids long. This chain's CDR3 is CASSLGGTVAYEQYV. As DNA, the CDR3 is TGTGCCAGTAGTCTCGGAGGGACAGTGGCGTACGAGCAGTACGTC.

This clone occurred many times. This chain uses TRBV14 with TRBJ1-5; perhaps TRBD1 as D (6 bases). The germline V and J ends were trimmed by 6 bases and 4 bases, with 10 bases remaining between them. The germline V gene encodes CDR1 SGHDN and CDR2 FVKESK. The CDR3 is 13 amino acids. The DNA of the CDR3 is TGTGCCAGCAGTCAGGGGAATAATCAGCCCCAGCATTTT. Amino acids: CASSQGNNQPQHF.

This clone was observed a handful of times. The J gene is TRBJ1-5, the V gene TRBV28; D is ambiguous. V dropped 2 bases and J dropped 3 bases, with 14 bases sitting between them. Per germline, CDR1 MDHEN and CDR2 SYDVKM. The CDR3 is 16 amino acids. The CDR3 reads CASSLGVGRPNQPQHF. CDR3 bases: TGTGCCAGCAGTTTAGGTGTGGGCCGGCCCAATCAGCCCCAGCATTTT.

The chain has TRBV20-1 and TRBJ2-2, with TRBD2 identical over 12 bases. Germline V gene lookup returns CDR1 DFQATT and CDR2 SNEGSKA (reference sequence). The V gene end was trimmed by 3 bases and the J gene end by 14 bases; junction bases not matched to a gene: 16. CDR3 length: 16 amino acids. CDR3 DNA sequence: TGCAGTGCTAGGGGATCTAGCGGGAGGGCAACCGGCGATCTGTTTTTT. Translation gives CSARGSSGRATGDLFF.

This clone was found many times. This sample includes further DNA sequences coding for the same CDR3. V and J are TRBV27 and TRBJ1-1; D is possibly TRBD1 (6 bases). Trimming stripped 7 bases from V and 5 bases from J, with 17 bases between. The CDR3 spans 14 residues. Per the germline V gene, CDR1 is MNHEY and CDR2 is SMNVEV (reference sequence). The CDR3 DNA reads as TGTGCCAGCATTATTACAGGGCTGGGGACTGAAGCTTTCTTT. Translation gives CASIITGLGTEAFF.

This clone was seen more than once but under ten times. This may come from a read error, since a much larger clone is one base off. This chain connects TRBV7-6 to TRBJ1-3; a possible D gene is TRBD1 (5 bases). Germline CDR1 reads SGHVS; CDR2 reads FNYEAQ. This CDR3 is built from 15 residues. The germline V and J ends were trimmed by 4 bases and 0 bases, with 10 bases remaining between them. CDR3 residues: CASSSRVTSGNTIYF. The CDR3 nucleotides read TGTGCCAGCAGCTCCAGGGTTACCTCTGGAAACACCATATATTTT.

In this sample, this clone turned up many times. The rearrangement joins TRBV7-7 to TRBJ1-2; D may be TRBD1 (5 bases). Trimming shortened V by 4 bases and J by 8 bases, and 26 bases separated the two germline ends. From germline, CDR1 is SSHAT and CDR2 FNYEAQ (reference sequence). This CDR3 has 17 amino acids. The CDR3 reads CASSSRGGLDGVAGYTF. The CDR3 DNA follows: TGTGCCAGCAGCTCAAGGGGTGGACTGGACGGAGTCGCGGGCTACACCTTC. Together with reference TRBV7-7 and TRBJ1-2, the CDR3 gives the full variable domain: GAGVSQSPRYKVTKRGQDVTLRCDPISSHATLYWYQQALGQGPEFLTYFNYEAQPDKSGLPSDRFSAERPEGSISTLTIQRTEQRDSAMYRCASSSRGGLDGVAGYTFGSGTRLTVV.

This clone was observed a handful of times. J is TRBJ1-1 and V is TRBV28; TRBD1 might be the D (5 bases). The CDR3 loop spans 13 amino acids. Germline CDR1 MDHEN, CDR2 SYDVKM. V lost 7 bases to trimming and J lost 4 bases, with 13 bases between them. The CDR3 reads CASIFTGPTEAFF. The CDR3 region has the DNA TGTGCCAGCATTTTTACAGGTCCCACTGAAGCTTTCTTT.

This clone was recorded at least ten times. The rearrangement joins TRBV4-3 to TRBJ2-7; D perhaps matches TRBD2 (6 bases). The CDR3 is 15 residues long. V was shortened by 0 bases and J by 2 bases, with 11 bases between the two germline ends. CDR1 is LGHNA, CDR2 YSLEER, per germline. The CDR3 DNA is TGCGCCAGCAGCCAAGAATGGCGGGGCCCCTACGAGCAGTACTTC. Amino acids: CASSQEWRGPYEQYF.

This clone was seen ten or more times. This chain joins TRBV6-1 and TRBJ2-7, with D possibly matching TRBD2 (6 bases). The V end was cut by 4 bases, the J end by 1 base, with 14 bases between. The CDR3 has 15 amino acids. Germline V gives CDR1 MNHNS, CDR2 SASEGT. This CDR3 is CASSAPGLESYEQYF. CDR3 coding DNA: TGTGCCAGCAGTGCCCCGGGACTCGAATCCTACGAGCAGTACTTC.

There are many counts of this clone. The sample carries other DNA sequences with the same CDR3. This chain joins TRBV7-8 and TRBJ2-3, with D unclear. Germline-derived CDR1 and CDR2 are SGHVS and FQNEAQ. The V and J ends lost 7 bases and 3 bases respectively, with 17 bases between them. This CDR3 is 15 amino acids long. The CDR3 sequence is CASNSYETTTDTQYF. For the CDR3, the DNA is TGTGCCAGCAACTCGTATGAGACCACGACAGATACGCAGTATTTT.

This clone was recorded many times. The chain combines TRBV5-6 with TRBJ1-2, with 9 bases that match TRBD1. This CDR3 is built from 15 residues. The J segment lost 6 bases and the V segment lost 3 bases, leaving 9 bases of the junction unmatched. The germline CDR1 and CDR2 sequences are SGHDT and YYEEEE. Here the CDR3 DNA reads TGTGCCAGCAGCTCGACAACAGGGGGCGTGAATGGCTACACCTTC. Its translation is CASSSTTGGVNGYTF.

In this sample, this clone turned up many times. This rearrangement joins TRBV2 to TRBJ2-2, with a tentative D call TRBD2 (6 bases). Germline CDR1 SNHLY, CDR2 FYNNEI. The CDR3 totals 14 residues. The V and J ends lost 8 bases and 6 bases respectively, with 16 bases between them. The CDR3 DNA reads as TGTGCCAGCCGGCGGGACTTTAACGCCGGGGAGCTGTTTTTT. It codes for CASRRDFNAGELFF.

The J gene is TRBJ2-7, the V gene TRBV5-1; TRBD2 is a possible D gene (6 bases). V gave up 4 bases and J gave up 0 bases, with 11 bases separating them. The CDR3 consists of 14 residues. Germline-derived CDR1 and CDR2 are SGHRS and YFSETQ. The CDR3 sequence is CASSPTGLSYEQYF. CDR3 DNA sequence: TGCGCCAGCAGCCCCACGGGACTCTCCTACGAGCAGTACTTC.

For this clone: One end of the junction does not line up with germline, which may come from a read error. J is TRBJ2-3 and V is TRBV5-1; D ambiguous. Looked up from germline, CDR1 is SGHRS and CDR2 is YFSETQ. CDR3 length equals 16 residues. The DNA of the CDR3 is TGCGCCAGCATCTTGGAGTGGGTATCTCTCACAGATACGCAGTATTTT. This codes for CASILEWVSLTDTQYF.

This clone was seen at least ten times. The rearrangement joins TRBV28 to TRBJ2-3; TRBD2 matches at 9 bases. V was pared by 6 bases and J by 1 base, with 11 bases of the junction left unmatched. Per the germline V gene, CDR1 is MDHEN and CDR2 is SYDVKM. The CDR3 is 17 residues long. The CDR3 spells CASSPRWSGRRTDTQYF. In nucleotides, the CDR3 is TGTGCCAGCAGCCCCCGGTGGAGCGGGAGGCGCACAGATACGCAGTATTTT.

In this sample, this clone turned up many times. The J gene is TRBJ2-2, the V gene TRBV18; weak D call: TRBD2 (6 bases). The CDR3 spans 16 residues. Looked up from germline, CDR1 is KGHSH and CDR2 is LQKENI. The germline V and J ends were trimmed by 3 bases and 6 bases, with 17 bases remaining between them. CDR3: CASSPAGPGSPGELFF. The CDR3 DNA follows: TGTGCCAGCTCACCGGCTGGGCCCGGGAGTCCCGGGGAGCTGTTTTTT.

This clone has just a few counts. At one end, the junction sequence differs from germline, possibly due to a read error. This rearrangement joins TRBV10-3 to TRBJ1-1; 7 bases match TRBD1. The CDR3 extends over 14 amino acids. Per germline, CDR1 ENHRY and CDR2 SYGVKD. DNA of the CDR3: TGTGCAATCAGGGGGAAAGGGCTGAACACTGAAGCTTTCTTT. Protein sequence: CAIRGKGLNTEAFF.

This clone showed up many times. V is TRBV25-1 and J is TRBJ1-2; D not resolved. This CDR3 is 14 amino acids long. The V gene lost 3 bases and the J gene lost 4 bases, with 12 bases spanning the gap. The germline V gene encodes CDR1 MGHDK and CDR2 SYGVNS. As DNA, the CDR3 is TGTGCCAGCAGTGACCTACCCGGATCCTATGGCTACACCTTC. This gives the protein CASSDLPGSYGYTF.

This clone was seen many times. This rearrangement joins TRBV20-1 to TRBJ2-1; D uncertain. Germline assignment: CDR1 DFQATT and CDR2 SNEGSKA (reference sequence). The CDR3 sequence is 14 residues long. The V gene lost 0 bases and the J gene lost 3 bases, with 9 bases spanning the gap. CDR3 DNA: TGCAGTGCTAGAGATCTTGGGGACTACAATGAGCAGTTCTTC. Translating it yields CSARDLGDYNEQFF.

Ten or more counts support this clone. CDR3 coding DNA: TGTGCCACTGGACAGCAAGAGACCCAGTACTTC. This gives the protein CATGQQETQYF. This sequence joins TRBV24-1 and TRBJ2-5; D is possibly TRBD1 (6 bases). Germline-derived CDR1 and CDR2 are KGHDR and SFDVKD. Between the trimmed V and J ends, which lost 10 bases and 2 bases, there was a span of 7 bases. This CDR3 region has 11 residues.

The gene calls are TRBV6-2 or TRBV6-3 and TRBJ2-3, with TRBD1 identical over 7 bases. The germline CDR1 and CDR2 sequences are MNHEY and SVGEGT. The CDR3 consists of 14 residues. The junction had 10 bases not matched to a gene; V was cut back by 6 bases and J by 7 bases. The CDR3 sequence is CASRGGLSVYTQYF. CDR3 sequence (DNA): TGTGCCAGCAGAGGGGGCCTAAGCGTATATACGCAGTATTTT.

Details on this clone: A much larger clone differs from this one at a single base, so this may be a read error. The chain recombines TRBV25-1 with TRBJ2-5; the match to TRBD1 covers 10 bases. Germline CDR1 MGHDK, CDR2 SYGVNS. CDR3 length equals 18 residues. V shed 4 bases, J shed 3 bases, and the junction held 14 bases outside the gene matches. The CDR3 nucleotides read TGTGCCAGCAGTGGACAGGGGGCGCGGTTTATGATTGAAGAGACCCAGTACTTC. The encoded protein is CASSGQGARFMIEETQYF. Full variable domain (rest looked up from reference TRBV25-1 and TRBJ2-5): EADIYQTPRYLVIGTGKKITLECSQTMGHDKMYWYQQDPGMELHLIHYSYGVNSTEKGDLSSESTVSRIRTEHFPLTLESARPSHTSQYLCASSGQGARFMIEETQYFGPGTRLLVL.

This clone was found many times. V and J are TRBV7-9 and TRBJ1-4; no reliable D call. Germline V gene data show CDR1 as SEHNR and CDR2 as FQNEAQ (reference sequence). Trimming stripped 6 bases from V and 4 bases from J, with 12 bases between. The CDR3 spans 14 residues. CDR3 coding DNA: TGTGCCAGCAGTTCCCGGGCCCTTAATGAAAAACTGTTTTTT. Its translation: CASSSRALNEKLFF.

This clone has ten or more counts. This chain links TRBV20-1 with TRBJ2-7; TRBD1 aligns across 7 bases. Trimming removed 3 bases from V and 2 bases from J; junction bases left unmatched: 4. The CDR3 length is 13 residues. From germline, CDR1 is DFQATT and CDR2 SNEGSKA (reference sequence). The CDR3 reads CSARTGFPYEQYF. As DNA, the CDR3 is TGCAGTGCTAGGACAGGGTTCCCCTACGAGCAGTACTTC.

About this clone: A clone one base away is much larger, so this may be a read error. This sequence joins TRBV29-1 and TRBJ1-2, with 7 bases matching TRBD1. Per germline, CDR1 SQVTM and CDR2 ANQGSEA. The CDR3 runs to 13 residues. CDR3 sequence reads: CSAQGQETYSYTF. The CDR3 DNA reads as TGCAGCGCCCAAGGACAGGAAACCTATAGCTACACCTTC.

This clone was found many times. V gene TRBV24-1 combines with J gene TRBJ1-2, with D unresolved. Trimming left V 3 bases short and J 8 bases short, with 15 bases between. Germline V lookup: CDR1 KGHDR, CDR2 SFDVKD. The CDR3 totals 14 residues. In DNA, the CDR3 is TGTGCCACCAGTGATGAGACGGCCCAGCGAGGCTACACCTTC. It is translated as CATSDETAQRGYTF.